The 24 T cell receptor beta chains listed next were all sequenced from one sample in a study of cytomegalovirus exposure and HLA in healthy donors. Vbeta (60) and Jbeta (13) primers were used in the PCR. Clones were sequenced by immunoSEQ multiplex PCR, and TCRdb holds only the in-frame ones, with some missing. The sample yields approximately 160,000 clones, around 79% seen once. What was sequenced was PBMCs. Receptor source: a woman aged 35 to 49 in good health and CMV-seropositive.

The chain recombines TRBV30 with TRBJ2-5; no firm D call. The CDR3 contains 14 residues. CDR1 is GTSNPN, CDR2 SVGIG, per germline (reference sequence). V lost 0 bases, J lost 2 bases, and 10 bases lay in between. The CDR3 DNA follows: TGTGCCTGGAGTGTAATGACGAGGCAAGAGACCCAGTACTTC. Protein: CAWSVMTRQETQYF.

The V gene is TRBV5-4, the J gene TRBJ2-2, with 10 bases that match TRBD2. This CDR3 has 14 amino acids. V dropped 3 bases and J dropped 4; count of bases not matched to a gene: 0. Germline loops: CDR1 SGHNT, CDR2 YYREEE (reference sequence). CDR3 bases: TGTGCCAGCAGCTCTAGCGGGAGCACCGGGGAGCTGTTTTTT. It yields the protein CASSSSGSTGELFF.

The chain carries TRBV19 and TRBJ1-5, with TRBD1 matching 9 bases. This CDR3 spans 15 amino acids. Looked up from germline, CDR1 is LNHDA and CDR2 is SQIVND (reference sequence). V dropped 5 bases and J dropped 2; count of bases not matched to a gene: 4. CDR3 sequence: CASSVTGGGNQPQHF. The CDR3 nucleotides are TGTGCCAGTAGTGTCACAGGGGGCGGCAATCAGCCCCAGCATTTT.

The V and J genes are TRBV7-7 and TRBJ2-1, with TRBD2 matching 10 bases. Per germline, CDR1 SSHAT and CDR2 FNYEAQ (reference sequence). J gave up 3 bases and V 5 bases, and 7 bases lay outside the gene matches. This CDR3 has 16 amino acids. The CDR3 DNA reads TGTGCCAGCAGCCCCGGACTAGCGGTAATCTACAATGAGCAGTTCTTC. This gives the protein CASSPGLAVIYNEQFF.

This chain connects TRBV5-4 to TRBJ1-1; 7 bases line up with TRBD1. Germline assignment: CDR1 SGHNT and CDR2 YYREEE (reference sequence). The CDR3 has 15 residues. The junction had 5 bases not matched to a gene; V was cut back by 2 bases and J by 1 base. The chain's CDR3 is CASSLPGQKNTEAFF. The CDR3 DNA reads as TGTGCCAGCAGCTTACCGGGACAGAAGAACACTGAAGCTTTCTTT.

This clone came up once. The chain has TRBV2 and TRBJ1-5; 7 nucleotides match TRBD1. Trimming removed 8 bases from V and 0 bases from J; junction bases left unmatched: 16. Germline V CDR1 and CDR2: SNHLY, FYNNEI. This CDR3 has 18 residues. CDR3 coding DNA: TGTGCCAGCGCTGGTAGTCGACAGGGACTGTATAGCAATCAGCCCCAGCATTTT. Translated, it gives CASAGSRQGLYSNQPQHF.

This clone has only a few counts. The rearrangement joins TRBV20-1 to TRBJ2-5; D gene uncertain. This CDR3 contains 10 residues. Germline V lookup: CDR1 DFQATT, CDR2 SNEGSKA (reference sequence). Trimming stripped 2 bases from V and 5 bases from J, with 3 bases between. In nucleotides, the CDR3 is TGCAGTGCTAGACAGGAGACCCAGTACTTC. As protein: CSARQETQYF.

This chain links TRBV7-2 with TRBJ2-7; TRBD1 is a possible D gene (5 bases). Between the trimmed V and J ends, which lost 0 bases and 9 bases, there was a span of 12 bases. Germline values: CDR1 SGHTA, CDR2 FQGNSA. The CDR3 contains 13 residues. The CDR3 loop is CASSLATQAGQYF. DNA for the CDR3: TGTGCCAGCAGCTTAGCAACACAGGCCGGGCAGTACTTC.

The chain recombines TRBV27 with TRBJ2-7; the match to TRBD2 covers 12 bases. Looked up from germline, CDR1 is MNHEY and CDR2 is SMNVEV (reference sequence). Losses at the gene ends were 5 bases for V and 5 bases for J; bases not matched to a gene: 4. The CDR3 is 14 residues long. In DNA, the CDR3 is TGTGCCAGCAGTCTAGCGGGAGGGCCCCACGAGCAGTACTTC. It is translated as CASSLAGGPHEQYF.

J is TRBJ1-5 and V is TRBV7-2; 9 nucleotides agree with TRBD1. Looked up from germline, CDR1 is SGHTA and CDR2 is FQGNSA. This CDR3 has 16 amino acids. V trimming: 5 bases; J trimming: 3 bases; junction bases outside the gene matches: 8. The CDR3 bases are TGTGCCAGCAGCATCAATGGACAGGGGTTCAATCAGCCCCAGCATTTT. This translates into CASSINGQGFNQPQHF.

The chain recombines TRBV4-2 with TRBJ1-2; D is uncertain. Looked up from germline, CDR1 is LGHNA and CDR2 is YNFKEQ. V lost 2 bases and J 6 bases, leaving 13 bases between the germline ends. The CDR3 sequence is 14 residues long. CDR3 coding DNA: TGTGCCAGCAGCCAAACAGTGCTGATGAATGGCTACACCTTC. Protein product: CASSQTVLMNGYTF.

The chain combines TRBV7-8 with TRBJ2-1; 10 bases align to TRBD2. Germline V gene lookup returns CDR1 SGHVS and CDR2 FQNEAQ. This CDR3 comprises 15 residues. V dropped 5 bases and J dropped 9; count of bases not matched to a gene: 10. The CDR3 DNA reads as TGTGCCAGCAGCCCGCCGGGACTAGCGTCCCCTGAGCAGTTCTTC. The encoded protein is CASSPPGLASPEQFF.

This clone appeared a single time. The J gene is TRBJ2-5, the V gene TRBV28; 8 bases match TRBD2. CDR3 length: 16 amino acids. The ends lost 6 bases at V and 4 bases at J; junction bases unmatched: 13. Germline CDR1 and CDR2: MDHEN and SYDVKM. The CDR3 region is CASRKRRAGVGETQYF. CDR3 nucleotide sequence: TGTGCCAGCAGAAAAAGAAGAGCGGGGGTGGGAGAGACCCAGTACTTC.

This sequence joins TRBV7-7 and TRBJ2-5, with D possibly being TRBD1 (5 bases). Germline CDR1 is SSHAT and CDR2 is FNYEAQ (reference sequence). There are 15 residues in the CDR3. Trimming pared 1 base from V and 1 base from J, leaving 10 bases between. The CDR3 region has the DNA TGTGCCAGCAGCTTAGGGCCAGGGTCCCAAGAGACCCAGTACTTC. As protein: CASSLGPGSQETQYF.

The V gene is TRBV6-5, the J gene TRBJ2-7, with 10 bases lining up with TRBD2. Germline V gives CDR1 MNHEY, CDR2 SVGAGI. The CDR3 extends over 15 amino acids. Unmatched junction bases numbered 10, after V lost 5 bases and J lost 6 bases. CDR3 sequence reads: CASSPPLAGVLEQYF. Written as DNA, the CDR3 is TGTGCCAGCAGTCCCCCTCTAGCGGGAGTTCTCGAGCAGTACTTC.

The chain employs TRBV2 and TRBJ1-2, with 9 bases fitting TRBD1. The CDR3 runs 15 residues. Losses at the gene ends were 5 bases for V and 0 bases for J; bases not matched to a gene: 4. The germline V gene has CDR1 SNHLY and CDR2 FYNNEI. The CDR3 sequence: CASSLGQGPNYGYTF. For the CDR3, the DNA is TGTGCCAGCAGTCTCGGACAGGGGCCTAACTATGGCTACACCTTC.

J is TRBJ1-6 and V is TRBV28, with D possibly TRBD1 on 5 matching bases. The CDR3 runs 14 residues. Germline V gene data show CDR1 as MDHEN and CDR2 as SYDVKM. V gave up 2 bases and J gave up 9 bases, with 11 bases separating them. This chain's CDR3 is CASSLGPGFSPLHF. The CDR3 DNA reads TGTGCCAGCAGTTTAGGCCCAGGGTTTTCACCCCTCCACTTT.

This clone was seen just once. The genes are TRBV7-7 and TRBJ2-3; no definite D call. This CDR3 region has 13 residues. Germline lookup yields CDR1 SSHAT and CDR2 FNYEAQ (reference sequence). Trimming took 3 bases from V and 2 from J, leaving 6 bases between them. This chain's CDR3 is CASSFGATDTQYF. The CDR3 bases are TGTGCCAGCAGCTTCGGTGCCACAGATACGCAGTATTTT. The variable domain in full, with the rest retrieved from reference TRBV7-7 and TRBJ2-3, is GAGVSQSPRYKVTKRGQDVTLRCDPISSHATLYWYQQALGQGPEFLTYFNYEAQPDKSGLPSDRFSAERPEGSISTLTIQRTEQRDSAMYRCASSFGATDTQYFGPGTRLTVL.

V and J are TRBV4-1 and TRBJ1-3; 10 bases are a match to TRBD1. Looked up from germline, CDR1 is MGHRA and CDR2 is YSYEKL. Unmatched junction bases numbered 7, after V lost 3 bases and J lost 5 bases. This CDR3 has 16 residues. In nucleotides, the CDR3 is TGCGCCAGCAGCCAGGTGACAGGGGGCCTGAGAAACACCATATATTTT. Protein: CASSQVTGGLRNTIYF.

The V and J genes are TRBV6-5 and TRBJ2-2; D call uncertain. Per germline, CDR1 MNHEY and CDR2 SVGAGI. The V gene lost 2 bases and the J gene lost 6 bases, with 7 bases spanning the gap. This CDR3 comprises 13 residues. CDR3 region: CASSYKGAGELFF. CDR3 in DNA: TGTGCCAGCAGTTACAAAGGAGCCGGGGAGCTGTTTTTT.

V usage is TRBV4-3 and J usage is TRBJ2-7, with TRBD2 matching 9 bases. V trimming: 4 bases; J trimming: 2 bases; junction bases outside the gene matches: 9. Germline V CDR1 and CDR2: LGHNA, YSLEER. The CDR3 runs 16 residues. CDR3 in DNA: TGCGCCAGCAGCCCAGTACTTAGCGGGGGACCCTACGAGCAGTACTTC. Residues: CASSPVLSGGPYEQYF.

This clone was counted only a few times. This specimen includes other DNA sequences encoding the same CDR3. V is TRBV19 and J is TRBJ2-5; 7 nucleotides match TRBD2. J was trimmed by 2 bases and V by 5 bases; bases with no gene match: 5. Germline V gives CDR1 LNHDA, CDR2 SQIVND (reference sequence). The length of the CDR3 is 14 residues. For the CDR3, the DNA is TGTGCCAGTAGTGAGCTAGCGGAACAAGAGACCCAGTACTTC. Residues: CASSELAEQETQYF.

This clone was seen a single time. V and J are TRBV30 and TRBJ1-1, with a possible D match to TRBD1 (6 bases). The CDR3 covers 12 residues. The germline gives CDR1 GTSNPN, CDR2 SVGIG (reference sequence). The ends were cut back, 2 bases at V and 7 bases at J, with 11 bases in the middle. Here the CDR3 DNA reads TGTGCCTGGAGTCCTCGGACAGATGAAGCTTTCTTT. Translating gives CAWSPRTDEAFF. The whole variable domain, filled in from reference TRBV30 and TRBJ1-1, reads SQTIHQWPATLVQPVGSPLSLECTVEGTSNPNLYWYRQAAGRGLQLLFYSVGIGQISSEVPQNLSASRPQDRQFILSSKKLLLSDSGFYLCAWSPRTDEAFFGQGTRLTVV.

In nucleotides, the CDR3 is TGTGCCAGCAGCCGGGGGGCAGGGAGTGAAGATACGCAGTATTTT. Translated, it gives CASSRGAGSEDTQYF. V gene TRBV9 combines with J gene TRBJ2-3; D possibly corresponds to TRBD2 (7 bases). The CDR3 consists of 15 residues. Germline CDR1 and CDR2: SGDLS and YYNGEE. V lost 4 bases, J lost 5 bases, and 17 bases lay in between. Complete variable domain (other parts from reference TRBV9 and TRBJ2-3): DSGVTQTPKHLITATGQRVTLRCSPRSGDLSVYWYQQSLDQGLQFLIQYYNGEERAKGNILERFSAQQFPDLHSELNLSSLELGDSALYFCASSRGAGSEDTQYFGPGTRLTVL.